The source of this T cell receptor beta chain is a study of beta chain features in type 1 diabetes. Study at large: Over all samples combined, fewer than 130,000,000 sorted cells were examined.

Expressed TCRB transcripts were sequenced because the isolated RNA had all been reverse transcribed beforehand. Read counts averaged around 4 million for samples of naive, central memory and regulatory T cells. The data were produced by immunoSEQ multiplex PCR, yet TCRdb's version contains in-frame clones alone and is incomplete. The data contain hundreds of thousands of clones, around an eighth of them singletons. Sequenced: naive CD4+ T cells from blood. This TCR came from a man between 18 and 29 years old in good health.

The CDR3 reads CASRPGQYYEQYF. The CDR3 DNA reads TGTGCCAGCAGACCCGGACAGTACTACGAGCAGTACTTC. This sequence joins TRBV7-2 and TRBJ2-7, with D perhaps TRBD1 (6 bases). The V end was cut by 6 bases, the J end by 3 bases, with 12 bases between. The CDR3 is made up of 13 amino acids. Germline V gene lookup returns CDR1 SGHTA and CDR2 FQGNSA.